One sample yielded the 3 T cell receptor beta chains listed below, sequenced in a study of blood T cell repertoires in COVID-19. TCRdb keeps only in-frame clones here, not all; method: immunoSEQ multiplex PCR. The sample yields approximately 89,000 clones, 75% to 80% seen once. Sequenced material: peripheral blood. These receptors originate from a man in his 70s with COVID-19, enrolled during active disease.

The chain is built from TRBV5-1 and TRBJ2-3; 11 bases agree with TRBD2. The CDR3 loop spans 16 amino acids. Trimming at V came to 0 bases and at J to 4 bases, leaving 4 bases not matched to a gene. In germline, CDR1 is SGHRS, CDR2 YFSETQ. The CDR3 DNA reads TGCGCCAGCAGCTTGGCTGGGACTAGCGGCCCAGATACGCAGTATTTT. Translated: CASSLAGTSGPDTQYF.

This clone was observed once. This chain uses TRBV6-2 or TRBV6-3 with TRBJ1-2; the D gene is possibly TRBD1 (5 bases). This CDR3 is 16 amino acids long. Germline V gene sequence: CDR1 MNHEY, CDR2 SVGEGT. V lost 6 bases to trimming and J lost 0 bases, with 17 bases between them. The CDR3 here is CASSRDRRASNYGYTF. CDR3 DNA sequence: TGTGCCAGCAGCCGAGACCGCAGGGCCTCTAACTATGGCTACACCTTC.

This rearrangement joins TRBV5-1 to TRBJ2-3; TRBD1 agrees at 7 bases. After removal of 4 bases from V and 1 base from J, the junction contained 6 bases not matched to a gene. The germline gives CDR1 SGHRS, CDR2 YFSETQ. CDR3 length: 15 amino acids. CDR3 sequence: CASSPGQDRTDTQYF. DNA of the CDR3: TGCGCCAGCAGCCCCGGACAGGATCGCACAGATACGCAGTATTTT.